The 25 T cell receptor beta chains below were found in one sample sequenced in a study of T cell changes during pregnancy in multiple sclerosis. Repertoires were generated with immunoSEQ multiplex PCR, while TCRdb's copy carries only in-frame clones and drops some. This table has about 80,000 clones, around nine tenths appearing once. The starting material was CD4+ T cells from peripheral blood mononuclear cells, obtained before pregnancy. Receptors were obtained from a female donor with multiple sclerosis, enrolled in a pregnancy study.

The rearrangement links TRBV10-2 to TRBJ2-1; 9 bases match TRBD1. With V trimmed by 7 bases and J by 2 bases, 6 bases remained unmatched. Germline CDR1 and CDR2: WSHSY and SAAADI. The CDR3 runs to 15 residues. The CDR3, as DNA: TGCGCCAGCAAACCCACAGGGGGCGCCTACAATGAGCAGTTCTTC. Its translation is CASKPTGGAYNEQFF.

This clone has just one count. The chain combines TRBV6-1 with TRBJ1-1; 9 positions agree with TRBD1. Per germline, CDR1 MNHNS and CDR2 SASEGT. Trimming took 6 bases from V and 3 from J; bases not matched to a gene: 8. This CDR3 has 15 amino acids. CDR3 sequence: CASSVQGAGYTEAFF. In DNA form, the CDR3 reads TGTGCCAGCAGCGTACAGGGGGCAGGGTACACTGAAGCTTTCTTT.

V and J are TRBV5-1 and TRBJ2-2, with 9 bases matching TRBD1. This CDR3 contains 15 residues. Trimming cost V 4 bases and J 5 bases; bases outside gene matches: 6. Germline-derived CDR1 and CDR2 are SGHRS and YFSETQ. CDR3 region: CASSPPGTGTGELFF. The CDR3 DNA reads TGCGCCAGCAGCCCGCCCGGGACAGGGACCGGGGAGCTGTTTTTT.

The chain combines TRBV5-4 with TRBJ1-1, with unresolved D. CDR1 is SGHNT and CDR2 is YYREEE in the germline V gene (reference sequence). This CDR3 region has 14 residues. V was pared by 1 base and J by 10 bases, with 17 bases between. CDR3 bases: TGTGCCAGCAGCTTGAACAGCCAGTCTTTGGGAGCTTTCTTT. Protein: CASSLNSQSLGAFF.

The chain couples TRBV30 to TRBJ2-5; D is unclear. V shed 1 base and J shed 4 bases, with 7 bases lying between them. The CDR3 sequence is 12 residues long. The germline V gene has CDR1 GTSNPN and CDR2 SVGIG (reference sequence). CDR3 DNA sequence: TGTGCCTGGAGTGACTACGCAGAGACCCAGTACTTC. This codes for CAWSDYAETQYF.

The CDR3 DNA sequence: TGTGCCAGCAGCCAAGGAGGACTAGCGGGAACCTACAATGAGCAGTTCTTC. Protein sequence: CASSQGGLAGTYNEQFF. The chain has TRBV4-2 and TRBJ2-1; TRBD2 matches at 12 bases. The CDR3 spans 17 residues. V lost 1 base to trimming and J lost 2 bases; unmatched junction nucleotides: 3. Per germline, CDR1 LGHNA and CDR2 YNFKEQ.

In its sample, this clone was seen once. The chain joins TRBV2 to TRBJ2-5; TRBD1 agrees at 8 bases. The CDR3 length is 15 residues. J lost 4 bases, V lost 6 bases, and 10 bases had no gene match. Germline V gene sequence: CDR1 SNHLY, CDR2 FYNNEI. The CDR3 nucleotides read TGTGCCAGCAGGGTGAAGACAGGGGTCTCAGAGACCCAGTACTTC. It encodes CASRVKTGVSETQYF.

J is TRBJ1-5 and V is TRBV4-1; 7 bases are shared with TRBD1. The V gene end was trimmed by 0 bases and the J gene end by 6 bases; junction bases not matched to a gene: 8. Germline V CDR1 and CDR2: MGHRA, YSYEKL. This CDR3 contains 16 residues. DNA for the CDR3: TGCGCCAGCAGCCAAGATCGGGAGCAGGGGGTTCAGCCCCAGCATTTT. Residues: CASSQDREQGVQPQHF.

V and J are TRBV7-2 and TRBJ2-2; TRBD2 agrees at 13 bases. Germline V gene sequence: CDR1 SGHTA, CDR2 FQGNSA. The junction had 3 bases not matched to a gene; V was cut back by 4 bases and J by 4 bases. The CDR3 is made up of 16 amino acids. The CDR3 DNA is TGTGCCAGCAGCTCGGGACTAGCGGGGACCACCGGGGAGCTGTTTTTT. As protein: CASSSGLAGTTGELFF.

The chain links TRBV29-1 to TRBJ2-2; D gene unclear. Trimming removed 3 bases at V and 2 bases at J, with 10 bases between. CDR3 length: 14 residues. Germline values: CDR1 SQVTM, CDR2 ANQGSEA. The CDR3: CSVESQTNTGELFF. In nucleotides, the CDR3 is TGCAGCGTTGAGAGTCAGACTAACACCGGGGAGCTGTTTTTT.

V usage is TRBV7-2 and J usage is TRBJ2-3; 7 bases match TRBD2. Germline V gene data show CDR1 as SGHTA and CDR2 as FQGNSA. The CDR3 is made up of 13 amino acids. The trim removed 7 bases at V and 3 bases at J, leaving 4 bases unmatched. The CDR3 DNA follows: TGTGCCAGCACCTTCGGGGGGACAGATACGCAGTATTTT. This encodes CASTFGGTDTQYF.

The chain joins TRBV12-5 to TRBJ1-1, with no clear D. The CDR3 is 16 amino acids. V lost 4 bases, J lost 5 bases, and 20 bases lay in between. Germline CDR1 LGHNT, CDR2 FRNRAP. CDR3: CASGSSLGAAGTEAFF. CDR3 nucleotides: TGTGCTAGTGGTTCATCTCTTGGCGCAGCGGGGACTGAAGCTTTCTTT.

V is TRBV7-2 and J is TRBJ1-4, with D tentatively TRBD1 (5 bases). Trimming removed 5 bases from V and 8 bases from J, with 18 bases in between. CDR1 and CDR2 (germline): SGHTA, FQGNSA. The CDR3 extends over 15 amino acids. CDR3 in DNA: TGTGCCAGCAGCCTGGGGCCTTCGCTCGGGGAAAAACTGTTTTTT. This codes for CASSLGPSLGEKLFF.

This rearrangement joins TRBV7-3 to TRBJ1-2; TRBD1 matches 9 bases. From germline, CDR1 is SGHTA and CDR2 FQGTGA. J gave up 5 bases and V 6 bases, and 7 bases lay outside the gene matches. The CDR3 is 14 residues long. Here the CDR3 reads CASSPGTGRYGYTF. The DNA for the CDR3 is TGTGCCAGCAGTCCAGGGACAGGGCGATATGGCTACACCTTC.

The rearrangement uses TRBV25-1 and TRBJ1-1; D possibly corresponds to TRBD1 (6 bases). Trimming took off 5 bases at V and 7 bases at J, with 8 bases between the two ends. This CDR3 spans 11 amino acids. Germline V gene lookup returns CDR1 MGHDK and CDR2 SYGVNS. In DNA, the CDR3 is TGTGCCAGCAGTAGGGGGTATGAAGCTTTCTTT. Translation gives CASSRGYEAFF.

The chain employs TRBV27 and TRBJ1-2, with 8 nucleotides matching TRBD1. CDR1 is MNHEY and CDR2 is SMNVEV in the germline V gene (reference sequence). Germline trimming cut 5 bases from V and 0 bases from J; bases unmatched to any gene: 5. The length of the CDR3 is 15 residues. CDR3 DNA: TGTGCCAGCAGTCTCACAGGGGGTTCTAACTATGGCTACACCTTC. This translates into CASSLTGGSNYGYTF.

V is TRBV28 and J is TRBJ2-1; 7 bases map to TRBD1. The germline gives CDR1 MDHEN, CDR2 SYDVKM. The CDR3 loop spans 16 amino acids. V was clipped by 3 bases and J by 0 bases; unmatched bases: 5. The CDR3 DNA reads TGTGCCAGCAGTTTCACAGGGGCAGGCTCCTACAATGAGCAGTTCTTC. This codes for CASSFTGAGSYNEQFF.

The chain recombines TRBV28 with TRBJ2-5, with 10 bases aligning to TRBD2. After removal of 7 bases from V and 3 bases from J, the junction contained 2 bases not matched to a gene. From germline, CDR1 is MDHEN and CDR2 SYDVKM. This CDR3 has 13 amino acids. The CDR3 sequence is CASILAGEETQYF. The DNA for the CDR3 is TGTGCCAGCATTCTAGCGGGAGAAGAGACCCAGTACTTC.

The chain recombines TRBV5-4 with TRBJ2-3, with TRBD2 matching over 7 bases. CDR3 length: 16 amino acids. The junction had 6 bases not matched to a gene; V was cut back by 2 bases and J by 0 bases. The germline CDR1 and CDR2 sequences are SGHNT and YYREEE (reference sequence). The CDR3 reads CASSLGASGSTDTQYF. CDR3 nucleotides: TGTGCCAGCAGCTTAGGTGCTAGCGGAAGCACAGATACGCAGTATTTT.

This clone was recorded only once. The chain is built from TRBV29-1 and TRBJ1-1; 10 nucleotides line up with TRBD1. The CDR3 is 15 residues long. The germline CDR1 and CDR2 sequences are SQVTM and ANQGSEA. J was trimmed by 1 base and V by 1 base; bases with no gene match: 3. CDR3 residues: CSVEGQGAWNTEAFF. The CDR3 bases are TGCAGCGTTGAAGGACAGGGGGCTTGGAACACTGAAGCTTTCTTT.

The V call is TRBV11-2, the J call TRBJ1-3, with D unclear. The germline V and J ends were trimmed by 5 bases and 5 bases, with 10 bases remaining between them. This CDR3 has 13 residues. CDR1 SGHAT and CDR2 FQNNGV come from the germline V gene. CDR3 sequence: CASSHNGRNTIYF. The CDR3 coding sequence is TGTGCCAGCAGCCACAACGGGAGAAACACCATATATTTT.

The V gene is TRBV19, the J gene TRBJ1-5, with D maybe TRBD1 (5 bases). Per germline, CDR1 LNHDA and CDR2 SQIVND (reference sequence). This CDR3 has 17 amino acids. Trimming took off 9 bases at V and 0 bases at J, with 21 bases between the two ends. CDR3 residues: CASRRQISVYSNQPQHF. CDR3 in DNA: TGTGCCAGCAGAAGACAGATTTCTGTTTATAGCAATCAGCCCCAGCATTTT.

This chain connects TRBV5-1 to TRBJ2-6; D gene unclear. Trimming took off 1 base at V and 2 bases at J, with 10 bases between the two ends. This CDR3 contains 16 residues. Germline V gene sequence: CDR1 SGHRS, CDR2 YFSETQ. Here the CDR3 reads CASSLPGSTGANVLTF. In DNA, the CDR3 is TGCGCCAGCAGCTTGCCCGGGTCTACTGGGGCCAACGTCCTGACTTTC.

The rearrangement uses TRBV29-1 and TRBJ1-1; 11 nucleotides line up with TRBD1. This CDR3 contains 15 residues. Germline V gene sequence: CDR1 SQVTM, CDR2 ANQGSEA. V gave up 4 bases and J gave up 4 bases; unmatched junction bases: 8. The DNA for the CDR3 is TGCAGCGTTGTGGACAGGGGGCTGGTGGGCACTGAAGCTTTCTTT. Translation: CSVVDRGLVGTEAFF.

The rearrangement uses TRBV11-2 and TRBJ2-1; D is unresolved. There are 16 residues in the CDR3. The V gene lost 6 bases and the J gene lost 1 base, with 16 bases spanning the gap. Looked up from germline, CDR1 is SGHAT and CDR2 is FQNNGV. DNA of the CDR3: TGTGCCAGCAGTTCCCCGGCGGCGATGTCCTACAATGAGCAGTTCTTC. It translates to CASSSPAAMSYNEQFF.